The clone carrying this T cell receptor beta chain was seen more than once but under ten times. Original analysis: Using reference gene primer amplification, nucleated cell counts were estimated. Some clones are missing from TCRdb's copy, which holds only in-frame ones; the method was immunoSEQ multiplex PCR. V, J and clone size were drawn from that table, and D and trimming were deduced from the DNA. The data contain around 300,000 clones, approximately 85% of them singletons. These data belong to a study of blood T cell repertoires in COVID-19. Looking at the study overall: The origin of the acute and convalescent COVID-19 samples was the United States, Italy and Spain. PBMCs, B-cell-depleted T cells, or T cells were the source of the cDNA or gDNA that made up the material.

The germline V gene encodes CDR1 SGHVS and CDR2 FQNEAQ. Between the trimmed V and J ends, which lost 5 bases and 4 bases, there was a span of 11 bases. This CDR3 spans 13 amino acids. V gene TRBV7-8 combines with J gene TRBJ1-1; D is undetermined. Sequencing input: peripheral blood. The TCR comes from a woman between 65 and 79 years old with acute or convalescent COVID-19. In DNA, the CDR3 is TGTGCCAGCAGCCCCTGGCGGGGCACTGAAGCTTTCTTT. It encodes CASSPWRGTEAFF. Looking up the rest from reference TRBV7-8 and TRBJ1-1 gives the full variable domain: GAGVSQSPRYKVAKRGQDVALRCDPISGHVSLFWYQQALGQGPEFLTYFQNEAQLDKSGLPSDRFFAERPEGSVSTLKIQRTQQEDSAVYLCASSPWRGTEAFFGQGTRLTVV.